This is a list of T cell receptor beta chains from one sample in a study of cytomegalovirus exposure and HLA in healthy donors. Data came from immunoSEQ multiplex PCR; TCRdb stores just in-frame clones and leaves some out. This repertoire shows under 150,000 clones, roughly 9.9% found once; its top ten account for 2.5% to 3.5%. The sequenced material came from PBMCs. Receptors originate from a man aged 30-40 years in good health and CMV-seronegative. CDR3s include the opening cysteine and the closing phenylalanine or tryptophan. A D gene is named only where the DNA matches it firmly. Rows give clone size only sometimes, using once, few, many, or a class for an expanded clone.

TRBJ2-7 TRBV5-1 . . CASSGASSYEQYF TGCGCCAGCAGCGGGGCCAGCTCCTACGAGCAGTACTTC
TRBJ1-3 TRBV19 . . CASVEGRNTIYF TGTGCCAGTGTTGAGGGTCGGAACACCATATATTTT
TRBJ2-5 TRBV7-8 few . CASSSETQYF TGTGCCAGCAGTTCTGAGACCCAGTACTTC
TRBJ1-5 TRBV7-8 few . CASSLDGGYSNQPQHF TGTGCCAGCAGCTTAGATGGGGGCTATAGCAATCAGCCCCAGCATTTT
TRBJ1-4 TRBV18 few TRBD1 CASSPGTGEKLFF TGTGCCAGCTCACCCGGGACAGGAGAAAAACTGTTTTTT
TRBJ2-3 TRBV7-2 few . CASSSGLAADTQYF TGTGCCAGCAGTTCCGGACTCGCCGCAGATACGCAGTATTTT
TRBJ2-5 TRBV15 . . CATSREVRAPGETQYF TGTGCCACCAGCAGAGAGGTACGAGCCCCGGGGGAGACCCAGTACTTC
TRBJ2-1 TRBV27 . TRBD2 CASFRLAGVYEQFF TGTGCCAGTTTCCGACTAGCGGGAGTCTATGAGCAGTTCTTC
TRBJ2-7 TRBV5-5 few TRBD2 CASSPSGRAPTYEQYF TGTGCCAGCAGCCCCAGCGGGAGGGCCCCTACCTACGAGCAGTACTTC
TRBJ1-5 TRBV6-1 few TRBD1 CASTDRGNQPQHF TGTGCCAGCACGGACAGGGGTAATCAGCCCCAGCATTTT
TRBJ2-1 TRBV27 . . CASNIGGAQYNEQFF TGTGCCAGCAATATCGGAGGGGCCCAATACAATGAGCAGTTCTTC
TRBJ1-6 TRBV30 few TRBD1 CAWSVGQGVGRALLDSPLHF TGTGCCTGGAGTGTCGGACAGGGGGTAGGTCGAGCCCTGTTGGATTCACCCCTCCACTTT
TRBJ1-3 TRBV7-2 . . CASSSGGRNTIYF TGTGCCAGCAGCTCAGGTGGTCGAAACACCATATATTTT
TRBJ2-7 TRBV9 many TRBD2 CASSEGGTSGIYEQYF TGTGCCAGCAGCGAGGGGGGGACTAGCGGGATCTACGAGCAGTACTTC
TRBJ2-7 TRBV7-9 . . CASSGGDTRLSYEQYF TGTGCCAGCAGCGGGGGGGACACTAGGTTGTCCTACGAGCAGTACTTC
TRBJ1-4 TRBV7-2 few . CASSSGTDSTEKLFF TGTGCCAGCAGCTCTGGAACCGACAGTACCGAAAAACTGTTTTTT
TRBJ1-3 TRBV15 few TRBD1 CATSRERDSSGNTIYF TGTGCCACCAGCAGAGAGCGGGACAGCTCTGGAAACACCATATATTTT
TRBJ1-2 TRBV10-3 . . CAISDPDGRGGYTF TGTGCCATCAGTGACCCGGACGGTCGAGGGGGCTACACCTTC
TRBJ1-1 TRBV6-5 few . CASRVRRGGDEAFF TGTGCCAGCAGGGTACGGCGGGGGGGTGATGAAGCTTTCTTT
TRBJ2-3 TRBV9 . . CASSVGGDTQYF TGTGCCAGCAGCGTAGGAGGAGATACGCAGTATTTT
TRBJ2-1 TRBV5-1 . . CASSLGQGYGNEQFF TGCGCCAGCAGCTTAGGCCAGGGTTATGGCAATGAGCAGTTCTTC
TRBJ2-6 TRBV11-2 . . CASSLFPSGANVLTF TGTGCCAGCAGCTTATTTCCATCTGGGGCCAACGTCCTGACTTTC
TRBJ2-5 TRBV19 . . CASSWGRSEETQYF TGTGCCAGTAGTTGGGGCCGCTCGGAAGAGACCCAGTACTTC
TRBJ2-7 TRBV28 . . CASTYNNRGGEQYF TGTGCCAGCACTTATAATAACAGGGGGGGCGAGCAGTACTTC
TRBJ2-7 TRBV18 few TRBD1 CASSDRGLEQYF TGTGCCAGCTCAGACAGGGGGCTTGAGCAGTACTTC
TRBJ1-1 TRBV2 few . CASIRQTEGTEAFF TGTGCCAGCATTAGGCAGACAGAAGGTACTGAAGCTTTCTTT
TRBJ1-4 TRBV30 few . CAWSNRVNEKLFF TGTGCCTGGAGTAACAGAGTTAATGAAAAACTGTTTTTT
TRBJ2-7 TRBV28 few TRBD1 CASSPTGGSSYEQYF TGTGCCAGCAGTCCCACAGGGGGTTCTTCCTACGAGCAGTACTTC
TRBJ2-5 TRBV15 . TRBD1 CATRTGAGETQYF TGTGCCACCCGGACAGGGGCCGGGGAGACCCAGTACTTC
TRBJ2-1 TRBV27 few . CASRAYPPDTNEQFF TGTGCCAGCAGGGCTTACCCGCCAGACACAAATGAGCAGTTCTTC
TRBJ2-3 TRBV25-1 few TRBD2 CASSEYPSGGLGDTQYF TGTGCCAGCAGTGAATATCCTAGCGGGGGATTGGGAGATACGCAGTATTTT
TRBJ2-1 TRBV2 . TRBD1 CASREDRRATTYNEQFF TGTGCCAGCAGAGAGGACAGGCGGGCTACAACCTACAATGAGCAGTTCTTC
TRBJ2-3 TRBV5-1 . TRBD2 CASSPSTSGSGDTQYF TGCGCCAGCAGCCCCTCGACTAGCGGGAGCGGAGATACGCAGTATTTT
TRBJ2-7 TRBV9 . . CASSAREAENF TGTGCCAGCAGCGCCAGGGAGGCGGAAAACTTC
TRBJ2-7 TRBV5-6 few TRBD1 CASSRSDRGQQYF TGTGCCAGCAGCCGAAGTGACAGGGGACAGCAGTACTTC
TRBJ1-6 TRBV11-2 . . CASSFSGGNSPLHF TGTGCCAGCAGCTTCTCGGGGGGTAATTCACCCCTCCACTTT
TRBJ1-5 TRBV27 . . CASGGMNQPQHF TGTGCCAGCGGGGGGATGAATCAGCCCCAGCATTTT
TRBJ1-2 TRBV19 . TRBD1 CASSPWGDRGLLNYGYTF TGTGCCAGTAGCCCTTGGGGGGACAGGGGGCTCCTGAACTATGGCTACACCTTC
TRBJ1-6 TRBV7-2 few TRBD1 CASSRKGQGSDSPLHF TGTGCCAGCAGCCGCAAGGGACAGGGTAGTGATTCACCCCTCCACTTT
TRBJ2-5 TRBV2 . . CACSALGAWETQYF TGTGCCTGCTCTGCACTGGGGGCCTGGGAGACCCAGTACTTC
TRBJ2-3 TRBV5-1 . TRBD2 CASSLGTSGSIDTQYF TGCGCCAGCAGCTTGGGTACTAGCGGGAGTATAGATACGCAGTATTTT
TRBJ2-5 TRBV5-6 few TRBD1 CASSKRQQGAFETQYF TGTGCCAGCAGTAAGAGGCAACAGGGGGCTTTTGAGACCCAGTACTTC
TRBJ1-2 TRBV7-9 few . CASSSLGPNYGYTF TGTGCCAGCAGCTCTCTGGGCCCGAACTATGGCTACACCTTC
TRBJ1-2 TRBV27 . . CASSSRLSYGYTF TGTGCCAGCAGTTCCAGACTGAGCTATGGCTACACCTTC
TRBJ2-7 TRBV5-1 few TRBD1 CASSITTGTYEQYF TGCGCCAGCAGCATTACGACAGGGACCTACGAGCAGTACTTC
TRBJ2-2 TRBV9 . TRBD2 CASSVAGGKSGELFF TGTGCCAGCAGCGTAGCGGGGGGGAAATCCGGGGAGCTGTTTTTT
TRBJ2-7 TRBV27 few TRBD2 CASRRLAGTYEQYF TGTGCCAGCAGAAGACTAGCGGGGACCTACGAGCAGTACTTC
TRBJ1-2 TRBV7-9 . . CASSLLRVEDYGYTF TGTGCCAGCAGCTTACTCAGGGTAGAGGACTATGGCTACACCTTC
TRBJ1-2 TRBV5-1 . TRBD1 CASSSITDRGDGYTF TGCGCCAGCAGCTCAATTACGGACAGGGGGGATGGCTACACCTTC
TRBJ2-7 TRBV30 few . CAWSVRGWGRYEQYF TGTGCCTGGAGTGTACGGGGGTGGGGTCGCTACGAGCAGTACTTC
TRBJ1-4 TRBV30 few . CAWSVLTATNEKLFF TGTGCCTGGAGTGTACTGACAGCCACTAATGAAAAACTGTTTTTT
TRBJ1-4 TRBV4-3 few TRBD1 CASSQDRHRGNEKLFF TGCGCCAGCAGCCAAGATCGGCACAGGGGAAATGAAAAACTGTTTTTT
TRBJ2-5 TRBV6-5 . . CASSSLGDQETQYF TGTGCCAGCAGTAGTCTCGGGGACCAAGAGACCCAGTACTTC
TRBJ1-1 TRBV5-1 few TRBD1 CASSFGQVNTEAFF TGCGCCAGCAGCTTCGGACAGGTGAACACTGAAGCTTTCTTT
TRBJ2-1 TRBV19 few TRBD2 CASSTVRGGRYNEQFF TGTGCCAGTAGTACGGTCCGGGGGGGCCGGTACAATGAGCAGTTCTTC
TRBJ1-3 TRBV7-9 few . CASTSLGGGVRSVGNTIYF TGTGCCAGCACCTCATTGGGAGGAGGGGTCCGTTCGGTCGGAAACACCATATATTTT